These 28 T cell receptor beta chains share one sample of origin, sequenced in a study of T cell repertoires in cytomegalovirus infection. Via MiXCR, TCRdb re-called the reads, giving one row per CDR3 protein. The repertoire holds roughly 700,000 distinct CDR3 sequences, with approximately 33% as singletons. The antigens of these receptors remain unknown. This material consisted of cultured PBMCs, taken from culture after CMV antigen stimulation. The receptors originated from a human donor in good health (CMV status not recorded). Some clones in this sample may be carry-over from other donors' samples.

This clonotype has only a few counts. The chain recombines TRBV6-1 with TRBJ1-3; D perhaps matches TRBD1 (5 bases). Germline V lookup: CDR1 MNHNS, CDR2 SASEGT. The CDR3 has 13 amino acids. Trimming left V 8 bases short and J 4 bases short, with 12 bases between. CDR3 residues: CASWFREGNTIYF. CDR3 nucleotide sequence: TGTGCCAGCTGGTTCAGGGAAGGAAACACCATATATTTT.

The gene calls are TRBV7-8 and TRBJ1-2; D gene uncertain. The CDR3 length is 13 residues. The V and J ends lost 1 base and 8 bases respectively, with 11 bases between them. Germline loops: CDR1 SGHVS, CDR2 FQNEAQ. The CDR3 spells CASSLERFVGYTF. CDR3 nucleotides: TGTGCCAGCAGCTTAGAAAGGTTCGTCGGCTACACCTTC.

The rearrangement joins TRBV10-3 to TRBJ2-7; TRBD2 aligns across 7 bases. V shed 2 bases, J shed 3 bases, and the junction held 7 bases outside the gene matches. The CDR3 extends over 15 amino acids. Germline V CDR1 and CDR2: ENHRY, SYGVKD. CDR3: CAISELAGEFYEQYF. The CDR3 nucleotides read TGTGCCATCAGTGAGCTGGCGGGGGAGTTCTACGAGCAGTACTTC.

The chain joins TRBV11-2 to TRBJ1-6; the D is unclear. This CDR3 is 11 amino acids long. The V and J ends lost 5 bases and 14 bases respectively, with 10 bases between them. Germline CDR1 is SGHAT and CDR2 is FQNNGV. The DNA of the CDR3 is TGTGCCAGCAGCCTTAGGACGTCCCTCCACTTT. This encodes CASSLRTSLHF.

This clonotype was detected only a few times. V usage is TRBV7-2 and J usage is TRBJ2-7; maybe TRBD2 (5 bases). The V gene lost 3 bases and the J gene lost 4 bases, with 13 bases spanning the gap. The CDR3 has 14 residues. Germline-derived CDR1 and CDR2 are SGHTA and FQGNSA. CDR3 loop: CASSFGMREYEQYF. The DNA of the CDR3 is TGTGCCAGCAGCTTTGGCATGAGGGAGTACGAGCAGTACTTC.

This chain connects TRBV4-1 to TRBJ1-2, with D maybe TRBD1 (5 bases). Germline V CDR1 and CDR2: MGHRA, YSYEKL. The CDR3 loop spans 15 amino acids. V was cut by 0 bases and J by 8 bases, with 16 bases left in between. The CDR3, as DNA: TGCGCCAGCAGCCAAGATCGGCAGGCTAGGGGCGGCTACACCTTC. Its translation: CASSQDRQARGGYTF.

CDR3 region: CASSLGEGTNSPLHF. Here the CDR3 DNA reads TGTGCCAGCAGCTTAGGAGAGGGTACTAATTCACCCCTCCACTTT. J is TRBJ1-6 and V is TRBV7-9; no definite D call. Germline CDR1 SEHNR, CDR2 FQNEAQ (reference sequence). Trimming removed 1 base from V and 6 bases from J, with 10 bases in between. The CDR3 has 15 residues.

The chain employs TRBV6-1 and TRBJ2-2; 9 positions match TRBD1. With V trimmed by 6 bases and J by 5 bases, 1 base remained unmatched. Germline V gives CDR1 MNHNS, CDR2 SASEGT. The CDR3 totals 13 residues. CDR3 coding DNA: TGTGCCAGCAGAGGGACAGGGACCGGGGAGCTGTTTTTT. It yields the protein CASRGTGTGELFF.

The table lists this clonotype with many counts. V and J are TRBV7-2 and TRBJ2-7, with D perhaps TRBD2 (5 bases). Germline loops: CDR1 SGHTA, CDR2 FQGNSA. V lost 4 bases, J lost 3 bases, and 13 bases lay in between. CDR3 length equals 14 residues. Here the CDR3 DNA reads TGTGCCAGCAGCTCCCAACACCGGGACTACGAGCAGTACTTC. It encodes CASSSQHRDYEQYF.

This clonotype was observed at least ten times. The CDR3 DNA reads as TGTGCCAGCAGCCGAACCGGGACGGGAGGCTACGAGCAGTACTTC. This codes for CASSRTGTGGYEQYF. V gene TRBV7-2 combines with J gene TRBJ2-7, with 7 positions matching TRBD2. V dropped 5 bases and J dropped 3; count of bases not matched to a gene: 10. This CDR3 has 15 residues. Looked up from germline, CDR1 is SGHTA and CDR2 is FQGNSA.

The table lists this clonotype with a few counts. The CDR3 loop is CASSVASAYEQYF. CDR3 in DNA: TGCGCCAGCAGCGTGGCCTCCGCCTACGAGCAGTACTTC. This sequence joins TRBV5-1 and TRBJ2-7; no firm D call. Germline CDR1 and CDR2: SGHRS and YFSETQ. This CDR3 contains 13 residues. V shed 4 bases and J shed 2 bases, with 10 bases lying between them.

This clonotype has just a few counts. The J gene is TRBJ1-6, the V gene TRBV3-1; tentatively, D is TRBD1 (5 bases). V dropped 2 bases and J dropped 4 bases, with 12 bases sitting between them. This CDR3 region has 16 residues. CDR1 and CDR2 (germline): LGHDT, YNNKEL (reference sequence). The CDR3 loop reads CASSQFGGRYNSPLHF. CDR3 nucleotide sequence: TGTGCCAGCAGCCAATTCGGGGGACGGTATAATTCACCCCTCCACTTT.

This chain links TRBV7-6 with TRBJ1-2, with D tentatively TRBD1 (5 bases). This CDR3 is built from 15 residues. The V and J ends lost 2 bases and 5 bases respectively, with 15 bases between them. Germline CDR1 reads SGHVS; CDR2 reads FNYEAQ. The CDR3 protein is CASSLSHGGGYGYTF. The CDR3, as DNA: TGTGCCAGCAGCTTATCCCACGGGGGAGGGTATGGCTACACCTTC.

This clonotype occurred many times. The V gene is TRBV7-2, the J gene TRBJ1-2, with no clear D. The V gene lost 5 bases and the J gene lost 4 bases, with 20 bases spanning the gap. The CDR3 is 16 amino acids. The germline gives CDR1 SGHTA, CDR2 FQGNSA. CDR3 sequence (DNA): TGTGCCAGCAGCGCTTCGCCAGTCCGGGGTATCTATGGCTACACCTTC. Its translation is CASSASPVRGIYGYTF. Based on the CDR3 plus reference TRBV7-2 and TRBJ1-2, the full variable domain is GAGVSQSPSNKVTEKGKDVELRCDPISGHTALYWYRQSLGQGLEFLIYFQGNSAPDKSGLPSDRFSAERTGGSVSTLTIQRTQQEDSAVYLCASSASPVRGIYGYTFGSGTRLTVV.

This sequence joins TRBV2 and TRBJ2-7; 8 bases agree with TRBD1. The CDR3 is 17 residues long. The V gene end was trimmed by 1 base and the J gene end by 5 bases; junction bases not matched to a gene: 13. The germline V gene encodes CDR1 SNHLY and CDR2 FYNNEI. CDR3 coding DNA: TGTGCCAGCAGTGAAGAACCGAGACAGGGGCCCGGTGACGAGCAGTACTTC. Protein sequence: CASSEEPRQGPGDEQYF.

The chain links TRBV7-2 to TRBJ2-3; TRBD2 agrees at 8 bases. The CDR3 totals 17 residues. With 1 base clipped from V and 6 bases from J, the junction kept 12 bases outside the gene matches. The V gene's germline CDR1 is SGHTA and CDR2 FQGNSA. In DNA, the CDR3 is TGTGCCAGCAGCTTAGTCACTTTAGCGGGGAGCTGGGATACGCAGTATTTT. This encodes CASSLVTLAGSWDTQYF.

This clonotype was recorded a few times. The V and J genes are TRBV6-5 and TRBJ1-1; unclear D gene. Looked up from germline, CDR1 is MNHEY and CDR2 is SVGAGI. The CDR3 is 17 amino acids. The ends were cut back, 0 bases at V and 0 bases at J, with 14 bases in the middle. The CDR3 sequence: CASSYSRPPLMNTEAFF. The CDR3 bases are TGTGCCAGCAGTTACTCGAGACCGCCGCTAATGAACACTGAAGCTTTCTTT.

This chain joins TRBV2 and TRBJ2-2; 12 bases agree with TRBD1. Germline loops: CDR1 SNHLY, CDR2 FYNNEI. J was trimmed by 6 bases and V by 6 bases; bases with no gene match: 11. CDR3 length: 17 amino acids. The CDR3 coding sequence is TGTGCCAGCAGCGAGACCGGGACAGGGGGCGCGTCCGGGGAGCTGTTTTTT. Its protein product is CASSETGTGGASGELFF. The variable domain in full, with the rest retrieved from reference TRBV2 and TRBJ2-2, is EPEVTQTPSHQVTQMGQEVILRCVPISNHLYFYWYRQILGQKVEFLVSFYNNEISEKSEIFDDQFSVERPDGSNFTLKIRSTKLEDSAMYFCASSETGTGGASGELFFGEGSRLTVL.

This clonotype occurred a few times. The CDR3 reads CASKIAAAAYEQYF. CDR3 bases: TGTGCCAGCAAAATAGCGGCCGCCGCCTACGAGCAGTACTTC. The chain employs TRBV6-5 and TRBJ2-7, with D possibly matching TRBD2 (6 bases). The CDR3 contains 14 residues. CDR1 is MNHEY and CDR2 is SVGAGI in the germline V gene. Trimming cost V 7 bases and J 2 bases, with 15 bases left between them.

J is TRBJ2-1 and V is TRBV10-3, with D perhaps matching TRBD2 (6 bases). The CDR3 sequence is 14 residues long. Germline loops: CDR1 ENHRY, CDR2 SYGVKD. V shed 10 bases and J shed 6 bases, with 19 bases lying between them. CDR3 loop: CATLRREVSNEQFF. CDR3 coding DNA: TGTGCCACGCTCCGGAGGGAGGTTAGCAATGAGCAGTTCTTC.

The chain carries TRBV20-1 and TRBJ1-5, with D unclear. This CDR3 comprises 14 residues. Germline assignment: CDR1 DFQATT and CDR2 SNEGSKA (reference sequence). Trimming cost V 3 bases and J 1 base, with 10 bases left between them. The CDR3 sequence: CSARNPRSNQPQHF. The CDR3 coding sequence is TGCAGTGCTAGGAATCCGAGGAGCAATCAGCCCCAGCATTTT.

The J gene is TRBJ2-7, the V gene TRBV28, with TRBD1 matching over 7 bases. The CDR3 consists of 16 residues. The germline gives CDR1 MDHEN, CDR2 SYDVKM. Trimming at V came to 5 bases and at J to 1 base, leaving 11 bases not matched to a gene. CDR3 sequence (DNA): TGTGCCAGCAGTGTTTCTTGGACAGGCTTTTCCTACGAGCAGTACTTC. Translating gives CASSVSWTGFSYEQYF.

This rearrangement joins TRBV7-6 to TRBJ2-1, with no clear D. V dropped 5 bases and J dropped 0 bases, with 14 bases sitting between them. CDR3 length equals 16 residues. Germline CDR1 is SGHVS and CDR2 is FNYEAQ. The CDR3 DNA reads as TGTGCCAGCAGCCCACGCGGCTCAAGCTCCTACAATGAGCAGTTCTTC. Protein product: CASSPRGSSSYNEQFF.

The genes are TRBV7-8 and TRBJ1-5; no clear D gene. CDR3 length equals 15 residues. The germline V and J ends were trimmed by 1 base and 1 base, with 8 bases remaining between them. Germline V gene data show CDR1 as SGHVS and CDR2 as FQNEAQ. The CDR3: CASSLGIMSNQPQHF. CDR3 bases: TGTGCCAGCAGCTTAGGTATTATGAGCAATCAGCCCCAGCATTTT.

This clonotype showed up just once. The junction departs from germline at one end; a sequencing error may be responsible. CDR3 bases: TGTGCCAGCCGCTTAGTCAGCTACCAAGAGACCCAGTACTTC. Protein sequence: CASRLVSYQETQYF. The chain is built from TRBV11-2 and TRBJ2-5; D gene uncertain. CDR3 size: 14 residues. The germline V gene has CDR1 SGHAT and CDR2 FQNNGV.

The chain is built from TRBV11-2 and TRBJ1-2, with a possible D match to TRBD1 (6 bases). The germline V gene encodes CDR1 SGHAT and CDR2 FQNNGV. Trimming shortened V by 7 bases and J by 6 bases, and 18 bases separated the two germline ends. CDR3 length equals 14 residues. The CDR3 nucleotides are TGTGCCAGCAAAGGTCACAGGGATTTCCATGGCTACACCTTC. It yields the protein CASKGHRDFHGYTF.

Remarks on this clonotype: Mismatch with germline at one junction end may stem from a read error. J is TRBJ2-5 and V is TRBV12-3 or TRBV12-4; 14 nucleotides align to TRBD2. The CDR3 contains 15 residues. Here the CDR3 reads CASSPGLAGGHPGHF. CDR3 coding DNA: TGTGCCAGCAGTCCCGGACTAGCGGGAGGCCACCCGGGACACTTC.

The table lists this clonotype with a few counts. The chain links TRBV19 to TRBJ2-2; 7 bases agree with TRBD1. The CDR3 contains 19 residues. Germline V CDR1 and CDR2: LNHDA, SQIVND (reference sequence). V shed 5 bases, J shed 4 bases, and the junction held 19 bases outside the gene matches. The CDR3 DNA reads TGTGCCAGTAGTTCGAAGACAGGGCCAGCCATCTTTACCACCGGGGAGCTGTTTTTT. It translates to CASSSKTGPAIFTTGELFF. The variable domain in full, with the rest retrieved from reference TRBV19 and TRBJ2-2, is DGGITQSPKYLFRKEGQNVTLSCEQNLNHDAMYWYRQDPGQGLRLIYYSQIVNDFQKGDIAEGYSVSREKKESFPLTVTSAQKNPTAFYLCASSSKTGPAIFTTGELFFGEGSRLTVL.